This TCR beta chain was observed in a study of blood T cell repertoires in COVID-19. Study background: Sites across the United States, Italy and Spain contributed samples from acute and convalescent COVID-19. In each case, the material was cDNA or gDNA derived from T cells, B-cell-depleted T cells, or PBMCs.

Authors' data handling: Amplification with reference gene primers provided the estimates of nucleated cell counts. The assay was immunoSEQ multiplex PCR, and TCRdb's table has in-frame clones only and misses some. The DNA was the basis for D and trimming; V, J and clone size are from that table. The table includes about 270,000 clones, roughly 85% detected once. There are 14 residues in the CDR3. V was shortened by 3 bases and J by 4 bases, with 11 bases between the two germline ends. Germline V gives CDR1 SGHRS, CDR2 YFSETQ. The origin of this receptor is a woman in her 70s with acute or convalescent COVID-19. The chain recombines TRBV5-1 with TRBJ2-1; D is perhaps TRBD1 (6 bases). Sequenced: peripheral blood. The CDR3 DNA follows: TGCGCCAGCAGCTCTTCCGGACAGTACAATGAGCAGTTCTTC. Protein product: CASSSSGQYNEQFF.